This T cell receptor (beta chain) was sequenced during a study of blood T cells in healthy people across ages. Study results and caveats: The diversity estimates, figures obtained from one million T cells, were considered underestimates. With donor CMV status unknown, expanded clonotype changes were possibly confounded.

Trimming took 6 bases from V and 8 from J; bases not matched to a gene: 11. The CDR3 spans 15 residues. Germline V gives CDR1 MNHEY, CDR2 SMNVEV (reference sequence). Worth noting for this clonotype: Antigen specificity is unknown.

With a J-beta primer mix and a sample-barcoded 5' primer, a second PCR ran 7 to 11 cycles. Paired-end reads containing CDR3 totaled no fewer than 3 million for each sample. MiXCR was run by TCRdb on the 5' RACE reads, yielding one entry per CDR3 protein. The sample holds under 2,000,000 distinct CDR3 sequences, around 48% seen once. The clonotype comes from a middle-aged woman in good health. Sequencing was performed on blood. The V gene is TRBV27, the J gene TRBJ2-1, with 9 bases lining up with TRBD2. CDR3 amino acids: CASSPPSGGIDEQFF. The CDR3 DNA follows: TGTGCCAGCAGCCCCCCGAGCGGGGGGATCGATGAGCAGTTCTTC.